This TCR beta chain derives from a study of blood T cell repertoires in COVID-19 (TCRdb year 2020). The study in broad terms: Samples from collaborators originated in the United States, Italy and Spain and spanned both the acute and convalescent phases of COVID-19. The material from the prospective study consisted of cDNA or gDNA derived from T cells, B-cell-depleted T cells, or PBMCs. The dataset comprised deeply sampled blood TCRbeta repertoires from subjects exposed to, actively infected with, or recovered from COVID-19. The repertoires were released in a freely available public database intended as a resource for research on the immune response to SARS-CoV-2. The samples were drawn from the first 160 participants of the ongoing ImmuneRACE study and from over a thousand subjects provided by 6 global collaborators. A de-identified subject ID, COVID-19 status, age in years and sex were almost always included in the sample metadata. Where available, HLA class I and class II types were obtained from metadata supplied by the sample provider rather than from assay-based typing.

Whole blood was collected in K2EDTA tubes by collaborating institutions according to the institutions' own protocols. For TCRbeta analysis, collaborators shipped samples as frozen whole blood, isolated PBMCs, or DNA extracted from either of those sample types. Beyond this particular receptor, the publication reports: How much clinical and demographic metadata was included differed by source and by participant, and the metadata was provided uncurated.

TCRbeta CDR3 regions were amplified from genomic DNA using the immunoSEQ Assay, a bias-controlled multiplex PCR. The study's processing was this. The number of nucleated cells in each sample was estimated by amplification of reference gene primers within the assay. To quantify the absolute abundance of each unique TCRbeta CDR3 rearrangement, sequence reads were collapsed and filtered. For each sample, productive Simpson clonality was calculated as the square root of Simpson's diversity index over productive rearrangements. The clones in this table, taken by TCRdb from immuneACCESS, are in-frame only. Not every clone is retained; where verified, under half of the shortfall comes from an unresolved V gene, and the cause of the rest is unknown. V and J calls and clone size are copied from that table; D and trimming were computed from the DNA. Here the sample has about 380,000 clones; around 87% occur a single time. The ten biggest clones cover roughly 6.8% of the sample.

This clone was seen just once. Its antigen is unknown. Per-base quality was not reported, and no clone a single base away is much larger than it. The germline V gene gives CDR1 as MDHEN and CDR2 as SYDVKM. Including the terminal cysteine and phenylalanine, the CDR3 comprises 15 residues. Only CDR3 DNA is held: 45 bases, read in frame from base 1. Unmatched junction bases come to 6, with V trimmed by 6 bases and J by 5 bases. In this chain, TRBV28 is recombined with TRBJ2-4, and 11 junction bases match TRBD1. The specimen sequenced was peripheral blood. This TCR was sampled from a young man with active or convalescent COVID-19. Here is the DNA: TGTGCCAGCAGCCCCGGGGGACAGGGGGAAAACATTCAGTACTTC. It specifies CASSPGGQGENIQYF. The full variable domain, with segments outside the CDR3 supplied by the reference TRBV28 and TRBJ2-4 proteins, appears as DVKVTQSSRYLVKRTGEKVFLECVQDMDHENMFWYRQDPGLGLRLIYFSYDVKMKEKGDIPEGYSVSREKKERFSLILESASTNQTSMYLCASSPGGQGENIQYFGAGTRLSVL.